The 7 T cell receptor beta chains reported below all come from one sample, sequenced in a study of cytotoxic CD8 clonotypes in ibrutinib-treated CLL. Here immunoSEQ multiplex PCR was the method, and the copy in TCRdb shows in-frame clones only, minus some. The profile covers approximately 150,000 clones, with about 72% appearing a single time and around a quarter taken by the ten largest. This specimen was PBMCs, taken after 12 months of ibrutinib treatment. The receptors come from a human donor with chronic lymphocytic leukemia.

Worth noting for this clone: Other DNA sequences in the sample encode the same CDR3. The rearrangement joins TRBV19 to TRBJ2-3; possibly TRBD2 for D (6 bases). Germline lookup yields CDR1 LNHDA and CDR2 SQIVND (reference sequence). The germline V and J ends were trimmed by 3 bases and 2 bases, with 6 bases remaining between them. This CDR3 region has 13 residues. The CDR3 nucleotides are TGTGCCAGTAGTATGGGACTCACAGATACGCAGTATTTT. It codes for CASSMGLTDTQYF.

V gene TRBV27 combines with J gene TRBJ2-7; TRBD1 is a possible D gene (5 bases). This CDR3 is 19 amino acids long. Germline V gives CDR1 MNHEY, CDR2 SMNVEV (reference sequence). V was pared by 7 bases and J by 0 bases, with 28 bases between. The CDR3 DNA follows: TGTGCCAGCACCTATAGGGTGGTGGGGCCTAAATCAAGCTCCTACGAGCAGTACTTC. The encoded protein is CASTYRVVGPKSSSYEQYF.

The CDR3 bases are TGTGCCAGCAGCTTAATTGGAGGGGGCGGGTACGAGCAGTACTTC. Its protein product is CASSLIGGGGYEQYF. V is TRBV7-8 and J is TRBJ2-7, with D possibly TRBD1 on 7 matching bases. The CDR3 is 15 residues long. V was pared by 2 bases and J by 4 bases, with 15 bases between. In germline, CDR1 is SGHVS, CDR2 FQNEAQ.

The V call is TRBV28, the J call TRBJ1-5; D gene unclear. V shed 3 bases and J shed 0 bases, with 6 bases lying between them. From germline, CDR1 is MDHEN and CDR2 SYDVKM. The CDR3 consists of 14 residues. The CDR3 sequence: CASSFFGSNQPQHF. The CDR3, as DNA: TGTGCCAGCAGTTTCTTCGGTAGCAATCAGCCCCAGCATTTT.

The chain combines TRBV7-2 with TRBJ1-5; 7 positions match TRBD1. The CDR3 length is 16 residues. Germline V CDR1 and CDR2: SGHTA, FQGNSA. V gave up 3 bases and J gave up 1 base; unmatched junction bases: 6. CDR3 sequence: CASSFWTGGSNQPQHF. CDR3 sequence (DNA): TGTGCCAGCAGCTTTTGGACAGGCGGGAGCAATCAGCCCCAGCATTTT.

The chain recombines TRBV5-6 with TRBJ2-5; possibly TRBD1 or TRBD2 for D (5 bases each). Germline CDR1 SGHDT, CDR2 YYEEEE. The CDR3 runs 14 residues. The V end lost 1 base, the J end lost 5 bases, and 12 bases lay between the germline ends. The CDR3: CASSLSGTVETQYF. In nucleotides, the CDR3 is TGTGCCAGCAGCTTGTCCGGGACCGTCGAGACCCAGTACTTC.

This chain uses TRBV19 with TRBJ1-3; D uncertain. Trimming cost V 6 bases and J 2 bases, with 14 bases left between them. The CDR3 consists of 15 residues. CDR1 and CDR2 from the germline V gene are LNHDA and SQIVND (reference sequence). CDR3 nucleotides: TGTGCCAGTAGCCGGGCCGTGGAACCTGGAAACACCATATATTTT. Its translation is CASSRAVEPGNTIYF.